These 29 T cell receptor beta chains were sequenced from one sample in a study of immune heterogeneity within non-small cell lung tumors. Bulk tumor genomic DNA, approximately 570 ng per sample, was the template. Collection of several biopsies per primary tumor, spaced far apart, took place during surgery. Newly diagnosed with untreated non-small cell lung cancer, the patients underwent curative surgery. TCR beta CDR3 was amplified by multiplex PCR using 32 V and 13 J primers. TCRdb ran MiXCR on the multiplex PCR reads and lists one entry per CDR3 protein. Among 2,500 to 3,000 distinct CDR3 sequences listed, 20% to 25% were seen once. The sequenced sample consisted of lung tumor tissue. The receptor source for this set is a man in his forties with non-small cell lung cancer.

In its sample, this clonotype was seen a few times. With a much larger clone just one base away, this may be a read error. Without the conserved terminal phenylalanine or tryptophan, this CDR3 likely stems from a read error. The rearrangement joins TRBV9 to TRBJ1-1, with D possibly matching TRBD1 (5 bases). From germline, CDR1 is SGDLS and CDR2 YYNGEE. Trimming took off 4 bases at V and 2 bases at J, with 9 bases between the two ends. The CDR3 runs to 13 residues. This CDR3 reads CASSLGTNTEAFL. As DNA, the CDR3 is TGTGCCAGCAGCTTGGGGACCAACACTGAAGCTTTCCTT.

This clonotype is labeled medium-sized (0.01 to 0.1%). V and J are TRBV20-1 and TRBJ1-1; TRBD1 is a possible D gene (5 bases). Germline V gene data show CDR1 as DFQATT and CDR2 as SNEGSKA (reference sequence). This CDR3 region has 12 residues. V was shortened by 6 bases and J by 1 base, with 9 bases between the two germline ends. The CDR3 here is CSAAQGNTEAFF. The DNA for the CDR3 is TGCAGTGCGGCGCAGGGGAACACTGAAGCTTTCTTT.

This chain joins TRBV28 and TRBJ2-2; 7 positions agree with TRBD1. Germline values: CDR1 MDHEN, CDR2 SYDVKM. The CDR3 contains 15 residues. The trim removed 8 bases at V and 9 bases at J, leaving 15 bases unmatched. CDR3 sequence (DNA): TGTGCCAGCCCTTTATTCCGGGACAGTAGTAGGGAGCTGTTTTTT. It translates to CASPLFRDSSRELFF. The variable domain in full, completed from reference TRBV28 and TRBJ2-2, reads DVKVTQSSRYLVKRTGEKVFLECVQDMDHENMFWYRQDPGLGLRLIYFSYDVKMKEKGDIPEGYSVSREKKERFSLILESASTNQTSMYLCASPLFRDSSRELFFGEGSRLTVL.

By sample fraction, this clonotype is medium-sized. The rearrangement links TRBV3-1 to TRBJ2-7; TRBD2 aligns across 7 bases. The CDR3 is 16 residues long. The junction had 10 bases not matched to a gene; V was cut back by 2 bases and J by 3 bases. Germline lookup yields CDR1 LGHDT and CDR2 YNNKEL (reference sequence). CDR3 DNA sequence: TGTGCCAGCAGCCAAAAACCCGGGACTACGGGCTACGAGCAGTACTTC. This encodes CASSQKPGTTGYEQYF.

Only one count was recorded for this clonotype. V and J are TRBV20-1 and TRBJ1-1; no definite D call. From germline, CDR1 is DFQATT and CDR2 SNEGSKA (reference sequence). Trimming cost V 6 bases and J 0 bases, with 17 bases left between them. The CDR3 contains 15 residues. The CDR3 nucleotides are TGCAGTGCGAAGTTTGTGTCGGATCTGAACACTGAAGCTTTCTTT. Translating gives CSAKFVSDLNTEAFF.

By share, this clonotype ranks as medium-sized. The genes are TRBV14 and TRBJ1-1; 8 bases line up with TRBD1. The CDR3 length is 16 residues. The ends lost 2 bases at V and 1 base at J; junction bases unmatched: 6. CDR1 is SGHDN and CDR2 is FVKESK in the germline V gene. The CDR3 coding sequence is TGTGCCAGCAGCCAAACTCGACAGGGGACGAACACTGAAGCTTTCTTT. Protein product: CASSQTRQGTNTEAFF.

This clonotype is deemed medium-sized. The DNA of the CDR3 is TGCGCCAGCAGCCAGGGACTCCCCCCCGGCGCTGGGACCTTC. Its translation is CASSQGLPPGAGTF. The V call is TRBV4-3, the J call TRBJ1-2; the D gene is possibly TRBD1 (5 bases). The germline CDR1 and CDR2 sequences are LGHNA and YSLEER. Trimming pared 3 bases from V and 14 bases from J, leaving 22 bases between. There are 14 residues in the CDR3.

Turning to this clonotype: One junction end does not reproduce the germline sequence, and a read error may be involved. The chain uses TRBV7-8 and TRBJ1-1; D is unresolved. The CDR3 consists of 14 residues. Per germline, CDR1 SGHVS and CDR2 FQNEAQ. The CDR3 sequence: CASSTRPGPTEDFF. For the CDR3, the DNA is TGTGCCAGCAGCACAAGACCTGGGCCGACTGAAGATTTCTTT.

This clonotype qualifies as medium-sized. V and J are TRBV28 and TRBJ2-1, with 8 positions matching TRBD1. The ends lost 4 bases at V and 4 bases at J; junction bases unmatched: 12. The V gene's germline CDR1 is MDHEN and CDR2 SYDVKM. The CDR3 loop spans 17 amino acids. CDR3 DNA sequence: TGTGCCAGCAGTTCCTTACAGGGGGGTCGAATATACAATGAGCAGTTCTTC. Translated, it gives CASSSLQGGRIYNEQFF.

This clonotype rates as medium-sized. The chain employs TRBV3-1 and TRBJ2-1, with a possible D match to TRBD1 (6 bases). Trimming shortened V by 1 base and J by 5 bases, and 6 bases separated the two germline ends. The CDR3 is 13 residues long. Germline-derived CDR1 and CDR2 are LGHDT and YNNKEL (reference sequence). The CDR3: CASSQAGDNEQFF. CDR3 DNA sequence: TGTGCCAGCAGCCAAGCAGGGGACAATGAGCAGTTCTTC.

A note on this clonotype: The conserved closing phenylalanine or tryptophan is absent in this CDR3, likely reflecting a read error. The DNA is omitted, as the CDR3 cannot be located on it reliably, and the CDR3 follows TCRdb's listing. The chain's CDR3 is CASSPRQGPYEQYFGP. The rearrangement joins TRBV5-1 to TRBJ2-3; TRBD1 is taken as the D call from the table, unchecked against the DNA. The CDR3 is 16 residues long, ends included. Germline V gene lookup returns CDR1 SGHRS and CDR2 YFSETQ.

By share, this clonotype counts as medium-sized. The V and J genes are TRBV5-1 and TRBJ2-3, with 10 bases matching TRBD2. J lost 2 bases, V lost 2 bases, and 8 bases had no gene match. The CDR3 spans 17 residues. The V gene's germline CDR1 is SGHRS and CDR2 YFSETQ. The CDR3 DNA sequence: TGCGCCAGCAGCTTCGCTAGCGGGGGCCCATACACAGATACGCAGTATTTT. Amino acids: CASSFASGGPYTDTQYF.

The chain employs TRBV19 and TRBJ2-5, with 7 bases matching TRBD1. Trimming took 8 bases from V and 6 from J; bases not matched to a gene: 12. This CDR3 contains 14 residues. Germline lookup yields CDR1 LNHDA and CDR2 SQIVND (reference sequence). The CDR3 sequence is CASRQGIGVQTQYF. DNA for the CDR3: TGTGCCAGTCGACAGGGTATAGGCGTGCAGACCCAGTACTTC.

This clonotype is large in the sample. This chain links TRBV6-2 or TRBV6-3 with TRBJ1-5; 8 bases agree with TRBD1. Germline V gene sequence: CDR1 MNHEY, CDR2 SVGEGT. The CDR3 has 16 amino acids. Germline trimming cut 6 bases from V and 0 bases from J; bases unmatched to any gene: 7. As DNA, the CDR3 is TGTGCCAGCAGCTTAAGTCAGGGGGCTAGCAATCAGCCCCAGCATTTT. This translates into CASSLSQGASNQPQHF.

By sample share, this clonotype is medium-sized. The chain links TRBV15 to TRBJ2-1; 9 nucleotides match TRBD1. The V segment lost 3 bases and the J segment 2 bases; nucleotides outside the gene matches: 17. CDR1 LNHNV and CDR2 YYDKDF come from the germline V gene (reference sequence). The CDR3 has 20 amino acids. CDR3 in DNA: TGTGCCACCAGCAGGCCGATCCACTTCCCGGGACAGGGTCCCTACAATGAGCAGTTCTTC. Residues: CATSRPIHFPGQGPYNEQFF.

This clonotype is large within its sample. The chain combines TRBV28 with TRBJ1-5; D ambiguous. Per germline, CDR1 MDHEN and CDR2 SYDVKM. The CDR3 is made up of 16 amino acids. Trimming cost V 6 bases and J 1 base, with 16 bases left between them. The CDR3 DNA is TGTGCCAGCAGCTCGGGCTGGGGTATAAGCAATCAGCCCCAGCATTTT. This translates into CASSSGWGISNQPQHF.

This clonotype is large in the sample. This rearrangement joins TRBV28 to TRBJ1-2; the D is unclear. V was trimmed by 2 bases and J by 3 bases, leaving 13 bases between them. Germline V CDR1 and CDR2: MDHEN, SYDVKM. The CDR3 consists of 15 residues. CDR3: CASSLQFGVDYGYTF. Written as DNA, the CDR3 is TGTGCCAGCAGTTTACAATTTGGGGTGGACTATGGCTACACCTTC.

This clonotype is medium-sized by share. CDR3 in DNA: TGTGCCAGCAGCTTAAGTGTTTCGGGGAATTCACCCCTCCACTTT. Translating it yields CASSLSVSGNSPLHF. The genes are TRBV5-6 and TRBJ1-6, with D unclear. V lost 2 bases to trimming and J lost 7 bases, with 13 bases between them. Germline V gives CDR1 SGHDT, CDR2 YYEEEE. The CDR3 consists of 15 residues.

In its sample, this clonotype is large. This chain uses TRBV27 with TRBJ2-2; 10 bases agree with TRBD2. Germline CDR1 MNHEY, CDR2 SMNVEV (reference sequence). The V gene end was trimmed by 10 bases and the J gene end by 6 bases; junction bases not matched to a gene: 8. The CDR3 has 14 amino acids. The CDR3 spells CATRSGGAPGELFF. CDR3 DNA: TGTGCCACCCGGAGCGGGGGGGCCCCCGGGGAGCTGTTTTTT.

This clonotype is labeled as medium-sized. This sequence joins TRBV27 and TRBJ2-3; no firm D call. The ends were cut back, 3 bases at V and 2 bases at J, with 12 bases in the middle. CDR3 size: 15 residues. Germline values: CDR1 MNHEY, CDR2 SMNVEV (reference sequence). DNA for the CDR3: TGTGCCAGCAGTTTTCAAGTGGGGTACACAGATACGCAGTATTTT. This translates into CASSFQVGYTDTQYF.

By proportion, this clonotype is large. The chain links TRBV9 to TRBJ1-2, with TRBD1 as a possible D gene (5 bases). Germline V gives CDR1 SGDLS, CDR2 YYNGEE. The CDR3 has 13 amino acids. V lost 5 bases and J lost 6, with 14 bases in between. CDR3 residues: CASSETPGHGYTF. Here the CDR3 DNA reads TGTGCCAGCAGTGAAACTCCGGGGCATGGCTACACCTTC.

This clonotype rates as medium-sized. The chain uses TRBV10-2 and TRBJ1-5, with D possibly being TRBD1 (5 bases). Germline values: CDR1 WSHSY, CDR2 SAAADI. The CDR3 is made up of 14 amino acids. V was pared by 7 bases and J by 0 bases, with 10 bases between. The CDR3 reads CASTPTDSNQPQHF. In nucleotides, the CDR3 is TGCGCCAGCACTCCGACAGATAGCAATCAGCCCCAGCATTTT.

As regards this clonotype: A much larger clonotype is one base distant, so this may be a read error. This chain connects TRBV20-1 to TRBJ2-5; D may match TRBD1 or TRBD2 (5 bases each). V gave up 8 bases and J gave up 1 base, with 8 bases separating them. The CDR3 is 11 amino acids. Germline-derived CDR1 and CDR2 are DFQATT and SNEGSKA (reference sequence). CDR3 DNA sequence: TGCAGTCCTGGGACCCAAGAGACCCAGTACTTC. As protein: CSPGTQETQYF.

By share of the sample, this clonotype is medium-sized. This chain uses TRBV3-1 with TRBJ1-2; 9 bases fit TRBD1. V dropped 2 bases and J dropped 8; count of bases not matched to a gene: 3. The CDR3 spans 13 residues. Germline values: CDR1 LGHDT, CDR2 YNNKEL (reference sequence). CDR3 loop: CASSQSGQGGYTF. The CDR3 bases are TGTGCCAGCAGCCAATCGGGACAGGGAGGCTACACCTTC.

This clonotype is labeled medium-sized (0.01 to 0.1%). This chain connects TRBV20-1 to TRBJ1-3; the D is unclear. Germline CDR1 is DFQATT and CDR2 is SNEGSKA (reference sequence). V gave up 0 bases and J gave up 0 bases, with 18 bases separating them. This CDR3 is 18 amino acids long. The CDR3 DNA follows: TGCAGTGCTAGAGATAGAGTTCTTGGCAGGAGCTCTGGAAACACCATATATTTT. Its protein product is CSARDRVLGRSSGNTIYF.

CDR3 nucleotides: TGTGCCAGCAGTTACTCGCGCTCCTACGAGCAGTACTTC. Protein sequence: CASSYSRSYEQYF. The chain joins TRBV6-5 to TRBJ2-7, with unresolved D. The germline V gene has CDR1 MNHEY and CDR2 SVGAGI. Trimming left V 0 bases short and J 0 bases short, with 3 bases between. CDR3 length equals 13 residues.

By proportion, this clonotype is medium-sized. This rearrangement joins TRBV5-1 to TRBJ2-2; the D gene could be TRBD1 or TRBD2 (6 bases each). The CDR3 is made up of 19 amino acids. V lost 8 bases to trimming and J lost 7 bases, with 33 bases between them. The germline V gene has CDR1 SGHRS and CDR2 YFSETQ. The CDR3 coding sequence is TGCGCCAGTACCCCCCGGCTTCCTGGGGGGACATCCTTGGGCGGGGAGCTGTTTTTT. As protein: CASTPRLPGGTSLGGELFF.

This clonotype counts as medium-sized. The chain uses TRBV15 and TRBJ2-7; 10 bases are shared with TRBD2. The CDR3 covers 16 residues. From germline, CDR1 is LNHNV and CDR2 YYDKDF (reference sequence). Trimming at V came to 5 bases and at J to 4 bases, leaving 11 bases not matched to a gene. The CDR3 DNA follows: TGTGCCACCAGCCCTGCCTTGTCTAGCGGGAGTTACGAGCAGTACTTC. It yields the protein CATSPALSSGSYEQYF.

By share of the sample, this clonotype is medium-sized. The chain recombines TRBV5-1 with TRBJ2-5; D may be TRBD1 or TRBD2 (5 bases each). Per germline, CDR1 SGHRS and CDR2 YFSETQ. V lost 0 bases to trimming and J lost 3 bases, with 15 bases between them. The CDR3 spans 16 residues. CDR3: CASSLAGRVEEETQYF. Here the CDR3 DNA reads TGCGCCAGCAGCTTGGCCGGCAGGGTGGAGGAAGAGACCCAGTACTTC.